Presented here are 5 T cell receptor beta chains from one specimen sequenced in a study of blood T cells in healthy people across ages. With a J-beta primer mix and a sample-barcoded 5' primer, a second PCR ran about 7 to 11 cycles. TCRdb recomputed calls from the 5' RACE reads with MiXCR, one row per CDR3 protein. The table shows 750,000 to 950,000 distinct CDR3 sequences, with around 25% occurring only once. Another study also made use of these data, one on T cells of mothers and their children.

Sequencing input: blood. Source of these receptors: a boy aged 5-17 years in good health.

V and J are TRBV5-5 and TRBJ2-5, with 7 positions matching TRBD2. The DNA end is more similar to TRBJ2-1, so the J call may be wrong. The germline gives CDR1 SGHKS, CDR2 YYEKEE (reference sequence). This CDR3 has 14 amino acids. The CDR3 coding sequence is TGTGCCAGCAGCTTTGCCGCAGGGAGGGATGAGCAGTTCTTC. This codes for CASSFAAGRDEQFF.

The genes are TRBV28 and TRBJ2-2; 11 bases fit TRBD2. The J segment lost 0 bases and the V segment lost 6 bases, leaving 3 bases of the junction unmatched. The CDR3 totals 16 residues. Germline loops: CDR1 MDHEN, CDR2 SYDVKM. This CDR3 is CASSLAGGSNTGELFF. The CDR3 nucleotides are TGTGCCAGCAGCTTAGCGGGGGGGTCGAACACCGGGGAGCTGTTTTTT.

J is TRBJ1-1 and V is TRBV28; tentative D call: TRBD1 (5 bases). This CDR3 has 13 amino acids. CDR1 is MDHEN and CDR2 is SYDVKM in the germline V gene. V lost 7 bases, J lost 4 bases, and 13 bases lay in between. This CDR3 reads CASMTVWGTEAFF. The CDR3 coding sequence is TGTGCCAGCATGACAGTTTGGGGCACTGAAGCTTTCTTT.

The chain employs TRBV7-8 and TRBJ2-5, with D perhaps TRBD1 or TRBD2 (6 bases each). The J call may be wrong; the DNA end is better matched by TRBJ2-7. The CDR3 contains 15 residues. The germline gives CDR1 SGHVS, CDR2 FQNEAQ. CDR3: CASSLERGATYEQYF. CDR3 nucleotide sequence: TGTGCCAGCAGCTTAGAGAGGGGGGCAACCTACGAGCAGTACTTC.

The chain carries TRBV28 and TRBJ1-2, with D uncertain. V shed 6 bases and J shed 1 base, with 18 bases lying between them. CDR1 MDHEN and CDR2 SYDVKM come from the germline V gene. The CDR3 extends over 16 amino acids. Here the CDR3 DNA reads TGTGCCAGCAGGTCCCGGGCCCCTGGGCTTAACTATGGCTACACCTTC. Encoded protein: CASRSRAPGLNYGYTF.